These 6 T cell receptor beta chains were sequenced from one sample in a study of identical twins. From the 5' RACE reads, TCRdb called clonotypes with MiXCR, one entry per CDR3 protein. The sample carries approximately 230,000 distinct CDR3 sequences, roughly 13% recorded once. The sequenced sample consisted of memory (CD45RO+) T cells sorted from blood. The receptors derive from a young woman in good health.

This rearrangement joins TRBV20-1 to TRBJ2-3; maybe TRBD2 (5 bases). The V and J ends lost 0 bases and 0 bases respectively, with 7 bases between them. The germline gives CDR1 DFQATT, CDR2 SNEGSKA (reference sequence). This CDR3 spans 14 amino acids. The DNA for the CDR3 is TGCAGTGCTAGAGATTGGACTAGCACAGATACGCAGTATTTT. Translation: CSARDWTSTDTQYF.

In its sample, this clonotype was seen many times. This chain joins TRBV12-3 or TRBV12-4 and TRBJ2-3; 8 nucleotides align to TRBD2. The length of the CDR3 is 12 residues. The J segment lost 6 bases and the V segment lost 6 bases, leaving 2 bases of the junction unmatched. CDR3 DNA sequence: TGTGCCAGCAGCCGACTAGCGGATACGCAGTATTTT. As protein: CASSRLADTQYF.

The chain recombines TRBV7-2 with TRBJ2-7, with 8 positions matching TRBD2. V was clipped by 5 bases and J by 4 bases; unmatched bases: 7. The germline V gene has CDR1 SGHTA and CDR2 FQGNSA. CDR3 size: 14 residues. CDR3 nucleotides: TGTGCCAGCAGCCAAAAGCGGGGGAAGTACGAGCAGTACTTC. Residues: CASSQKRGKYEQYF. Drawing the rest from reference TRBV7-2 and TRBJ2-7, the complete variable domain is GAGVSQSPSNKVTEKGKDVELRCDPISGHTALYWYRQSLGQGLEFLIYFQGNSAPDKSGLPSDRFSAERTGGSVSTLTIQRTQQEDSAVYLCASSQKRGKYEQYFGPGTRLTVT.

This rearrangement joins TRBV28 to TRBJ1-1, with D hard to call. This CDR3 region has 12 residues. V was cut by 2 bases and J by 6 bases, with 7 bases left in between. The germline gives CDR1 MDHEN, CDR2 SYDVKM. CDR3 DNA sequence: TGTGCCAGCAGTTTAAGGTTCTCTGAAGCTTTCTTT. This gives the protein CASSLRFSEAFF.

The gene calls are TRBV12-3 or TRBV12-4 and TRBJ2-1, with 13 bases aligning to TRBD2. The CDR3 covers 16 residues. J gave up 4 bases and V 6 bases, and 6 bases lay outside the gene matches. The CDR3 DNA follows: TGTGCCAGCAGATCCACTAGCGGGGGGGCGTACAATGAGCAGTTCTTC. Residues: CASRSTSGGAYNEQFF.

This clonotype was counted a few times. This rearrangement joins TRBV29-1 to TRBJ2-1; D is uncertain. Germline values: CDR1 SQVTM, CDR2 ANQGSEA. V lost 0 bases, J lost 7 bases, and 19 bases lay in between. The CDR3 has 16 residues. CDR3 bases: TGCAGCGTTGAAGAAGGCTTTTCCACGAATGGGAATGAGCAGTTCTTC. Protein product: CSVEEGFSTNGNEQFF.